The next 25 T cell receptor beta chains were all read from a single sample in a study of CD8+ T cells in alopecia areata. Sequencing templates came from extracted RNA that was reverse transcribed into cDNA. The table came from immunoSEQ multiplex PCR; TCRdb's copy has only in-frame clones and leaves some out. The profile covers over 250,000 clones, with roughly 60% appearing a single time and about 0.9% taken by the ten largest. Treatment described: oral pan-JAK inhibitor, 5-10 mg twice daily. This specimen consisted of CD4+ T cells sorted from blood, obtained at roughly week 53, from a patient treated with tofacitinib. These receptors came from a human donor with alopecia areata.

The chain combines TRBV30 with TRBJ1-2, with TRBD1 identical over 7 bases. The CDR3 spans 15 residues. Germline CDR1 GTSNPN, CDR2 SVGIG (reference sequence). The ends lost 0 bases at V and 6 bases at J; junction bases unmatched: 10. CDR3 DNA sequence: TGTGCCTGGAGTGTTCAGGGGGGAAGGCTGCATGGCTACACCTTC. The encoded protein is CAWSVQGGRLHGYTF. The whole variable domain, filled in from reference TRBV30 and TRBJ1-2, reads SQTIHQWPATLVQPVGSPLSLECTVEGTSNPNLYWYRQAAGRGLQLLFYSVGIGQISSEVPQNLSASRPQDRQFILSSKKLLLSDSGFYLCAWSVQGGRLHGYTFGSGTRLTVV.

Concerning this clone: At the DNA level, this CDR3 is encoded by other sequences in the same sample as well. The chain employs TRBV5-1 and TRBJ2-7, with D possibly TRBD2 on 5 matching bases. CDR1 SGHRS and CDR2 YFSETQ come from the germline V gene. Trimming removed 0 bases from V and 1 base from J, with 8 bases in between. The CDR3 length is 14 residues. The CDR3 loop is CASSLVGSSYEQYF. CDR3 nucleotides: TGCGCCAGCAGCTTGGTGGGGAGTTCCTACGAGCAGTACTTC.

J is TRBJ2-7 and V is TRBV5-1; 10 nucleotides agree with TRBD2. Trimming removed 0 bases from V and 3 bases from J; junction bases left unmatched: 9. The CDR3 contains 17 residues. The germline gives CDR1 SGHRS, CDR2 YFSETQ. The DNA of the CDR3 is TGCGCCAGCAGCTTGGGAATAGCGGGGGGCTTGGACTACGAGCAGTACTTC. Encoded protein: CASSLGIAGGLDYEQYF.

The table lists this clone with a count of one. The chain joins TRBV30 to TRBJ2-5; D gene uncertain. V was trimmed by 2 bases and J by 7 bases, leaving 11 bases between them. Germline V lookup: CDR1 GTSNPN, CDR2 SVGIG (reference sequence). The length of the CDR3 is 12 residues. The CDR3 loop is CAWSSDSRTQYF. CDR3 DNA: TGTGCCTGGAGTTCCGACTCCAGGACCCAGTACTTC.

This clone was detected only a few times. CDR3 region: CASSAYGTGMNTEAFF. CDR3 in DNA: TGTGCCAGTAGTGCGTACGGGACAGGGATGAACACTGAAGCTTTCTTT. This chain connects TRBV19 to TRBJ1-1; 9 bases are shared with TRBD1. This CDR3 spans 16 amino acids. Germline CDR1 and CDR2: LNHDA and SQIVND (reference sequence). The junction had 7 bases not matched to a gene; V was cut back by 5 bases and J by 0 bases.

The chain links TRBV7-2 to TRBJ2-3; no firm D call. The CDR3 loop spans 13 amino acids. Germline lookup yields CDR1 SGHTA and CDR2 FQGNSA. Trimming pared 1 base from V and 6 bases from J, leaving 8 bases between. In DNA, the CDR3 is TGTGCCAGCAGCTTAGTTGAATCGGATACGCAGTATTTT. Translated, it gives CASSLVESDTQYF. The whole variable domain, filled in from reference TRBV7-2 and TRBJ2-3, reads GAGVSQSPSNKVTEKGKDVELRCDPISGHTALYWYRQSLGQGLEFLIYFQGNSAPDKSGLPSDRFSAERTGGSVSTLTIQRTQQEDSAVYLCASSLVESDTQYFGPGTRLTVL.

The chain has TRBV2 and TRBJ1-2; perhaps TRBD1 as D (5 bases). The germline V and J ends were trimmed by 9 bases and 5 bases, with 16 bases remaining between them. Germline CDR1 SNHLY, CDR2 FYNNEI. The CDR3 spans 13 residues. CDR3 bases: TGTGCCAGGAAAATGGGGGGACTTTATGGCTACACCTTC. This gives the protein CARKMGGLYGYTF. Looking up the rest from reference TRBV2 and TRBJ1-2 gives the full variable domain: EPEVTQTPSHQVTQMGQEVILRCVPISNHLYFYWYRQILGQKVEFLVSFYNNEISEKSEIFDDQFSVERPDGSNFTLKIRSTKLEDSAMYFCARKMGGLYGYTFGSGTRLTVV.

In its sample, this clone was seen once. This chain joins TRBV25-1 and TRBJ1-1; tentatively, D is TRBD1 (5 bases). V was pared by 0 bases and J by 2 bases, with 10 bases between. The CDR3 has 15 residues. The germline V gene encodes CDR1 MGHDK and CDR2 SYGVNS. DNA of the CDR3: TGTGCCAGCAGTGAATATCGGGGGTATAACACTGAAGCTTTCTTT. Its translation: CASSEYRGYNTEAFF.

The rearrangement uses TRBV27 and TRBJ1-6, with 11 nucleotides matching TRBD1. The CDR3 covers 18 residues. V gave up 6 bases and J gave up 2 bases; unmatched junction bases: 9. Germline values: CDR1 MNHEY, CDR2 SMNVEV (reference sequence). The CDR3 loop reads CASRPLGQGAAYNSPLHF. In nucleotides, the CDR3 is TGTGCCAGCAGACCCCTCGGACAGGGGGCGGCCTATAATTCACCCCTCCACTTT.

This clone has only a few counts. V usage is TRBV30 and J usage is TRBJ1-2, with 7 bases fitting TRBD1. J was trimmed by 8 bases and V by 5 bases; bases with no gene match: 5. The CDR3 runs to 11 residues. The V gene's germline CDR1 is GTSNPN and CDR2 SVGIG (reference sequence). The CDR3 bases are TGTGCCTGGGGTCACAGGGGCGGCTACACCTTC. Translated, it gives CAWGHRGGYTF.

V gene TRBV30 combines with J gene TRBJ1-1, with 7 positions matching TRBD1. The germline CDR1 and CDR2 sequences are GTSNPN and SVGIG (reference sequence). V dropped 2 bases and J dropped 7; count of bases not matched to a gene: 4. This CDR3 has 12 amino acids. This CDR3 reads CAWSTDRVEAFF. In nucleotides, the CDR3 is TGTGCCTGGAGTACCGACAGGGTTGAAGCTTTCTTT.

The CDR3 loop reads CAWTSSDTQYF. DNA for the CDR3: TGTGCCTGGACCTCCTCAGATACGCAGTATTTT. This sequence joins TRBV30 and TRBJ2-3; no firm D call. CDR3 length equals 11 residues. V lost 4 bases to trimming and J lost 4 bases, with 6 bases between them. CDR1 GTSNPN and CDR2 SVGIG come from the germline V gene (reference sequence).

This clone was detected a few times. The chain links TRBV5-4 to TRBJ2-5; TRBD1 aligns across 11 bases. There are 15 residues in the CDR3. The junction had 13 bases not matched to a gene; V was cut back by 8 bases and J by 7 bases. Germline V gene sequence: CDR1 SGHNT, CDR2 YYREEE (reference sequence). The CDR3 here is CASTPWDRGRGTQYF. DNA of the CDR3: TGTGCCAGTACACCATGGGACAGGGGGAGAGGGACCCAGTACTTC.

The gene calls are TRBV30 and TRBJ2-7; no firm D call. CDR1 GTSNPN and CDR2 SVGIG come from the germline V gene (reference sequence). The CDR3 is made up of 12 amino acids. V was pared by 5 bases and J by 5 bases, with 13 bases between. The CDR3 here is CAWAPLIDEQYF. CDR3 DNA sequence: TGTGCCTGGGCTCCCTTAATTGACGAGCAGTACTTC.

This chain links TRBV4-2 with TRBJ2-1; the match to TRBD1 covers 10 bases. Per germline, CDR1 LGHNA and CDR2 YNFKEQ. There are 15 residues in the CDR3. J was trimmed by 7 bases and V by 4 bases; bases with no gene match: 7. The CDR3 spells CASSRGQGGSNEQFF. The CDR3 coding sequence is TGTGCCAGCAGCCGCGGACAGGGGGGGAGTAATGAGCAGTTCTTC.

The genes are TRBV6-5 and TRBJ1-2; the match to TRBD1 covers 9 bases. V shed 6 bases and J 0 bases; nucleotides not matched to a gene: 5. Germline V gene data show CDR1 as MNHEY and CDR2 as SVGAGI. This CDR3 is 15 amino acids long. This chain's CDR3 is CASSLNRGPNYGYTF. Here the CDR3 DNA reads TGTGCCAGCAGCCTCAACAGGGGGCCTAACTATGGCTACACCTTC.

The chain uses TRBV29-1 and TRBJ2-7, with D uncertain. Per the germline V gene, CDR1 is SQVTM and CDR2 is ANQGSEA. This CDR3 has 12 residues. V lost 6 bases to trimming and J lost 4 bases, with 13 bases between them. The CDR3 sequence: CSVTRDSYEQYF. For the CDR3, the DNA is TGCAGCGTAACCAGAGATTCATACGAGCAGTACTTC.

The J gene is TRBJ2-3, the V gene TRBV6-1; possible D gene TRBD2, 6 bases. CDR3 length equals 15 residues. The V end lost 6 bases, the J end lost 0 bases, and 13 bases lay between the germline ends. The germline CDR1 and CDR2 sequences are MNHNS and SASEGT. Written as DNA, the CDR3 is TGTGCCAGCAGCCCACTAGCAGCTAGCACAGATACGCAGTATTTT. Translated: CASSPLAASTDTQYF.

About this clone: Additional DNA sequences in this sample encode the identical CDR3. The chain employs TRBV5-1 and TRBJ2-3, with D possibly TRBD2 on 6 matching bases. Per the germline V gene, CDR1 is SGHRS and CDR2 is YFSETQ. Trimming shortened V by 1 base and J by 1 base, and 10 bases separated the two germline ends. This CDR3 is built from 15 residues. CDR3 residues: CASSLRGMGTDTQYF. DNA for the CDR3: TGCGCCAGCAGCTTGCGGGGGATGGGCACAGATACGCAGTATTTT.

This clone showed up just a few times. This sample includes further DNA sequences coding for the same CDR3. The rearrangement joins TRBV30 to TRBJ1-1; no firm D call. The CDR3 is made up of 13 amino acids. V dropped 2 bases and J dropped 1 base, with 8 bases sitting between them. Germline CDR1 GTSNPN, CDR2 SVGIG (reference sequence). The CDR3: CAWSLGRNTEAFF. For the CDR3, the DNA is TGTGCCTGGAGTCTGGGTAGGAACACTGAAGCTTTCTTT.

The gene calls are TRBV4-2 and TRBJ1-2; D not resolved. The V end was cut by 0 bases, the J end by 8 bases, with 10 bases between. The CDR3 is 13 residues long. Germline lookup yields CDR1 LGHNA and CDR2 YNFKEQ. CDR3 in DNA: TGTGCCAGCAGCCAAGACGGCAAGCGAGGCTACACCTTC. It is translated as CASSQDGKRGYTF.

The CDR3 spells CASSSGIRGYGYTF. The CDR3 region has the DNA TGTGCCAGCAGTTCCGGGATTCGAGGCTATGGCTACACCTTC. The chain uses TRBV27 and TRBJ1-2; D is unclear. The V and J ends lost 4 bases and 4 bases respectively, with 13 bases between them. CDR1 and CDR2 (germline): MNHEY, SMNVEV (reference sequence). The CDR3 extends over 14 amino acids.

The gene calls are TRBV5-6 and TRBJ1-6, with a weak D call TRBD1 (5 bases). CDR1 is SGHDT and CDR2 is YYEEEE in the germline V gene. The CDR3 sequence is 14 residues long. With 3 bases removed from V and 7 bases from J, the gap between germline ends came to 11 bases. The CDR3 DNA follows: TGTGCCAGCAGCTCCCCCAGGGAGAATTCACCCCTCCACTTT. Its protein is CASSSPRENSPLHF.

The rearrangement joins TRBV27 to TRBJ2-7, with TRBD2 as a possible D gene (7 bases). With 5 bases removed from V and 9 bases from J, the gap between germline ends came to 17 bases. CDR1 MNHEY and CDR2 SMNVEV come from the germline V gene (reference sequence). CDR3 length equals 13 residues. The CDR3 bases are TGTGCCAGCAGTCCCCGGGGAGGGGGAGCGCAGTACTTC. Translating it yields CASSPRGGGAQYF.

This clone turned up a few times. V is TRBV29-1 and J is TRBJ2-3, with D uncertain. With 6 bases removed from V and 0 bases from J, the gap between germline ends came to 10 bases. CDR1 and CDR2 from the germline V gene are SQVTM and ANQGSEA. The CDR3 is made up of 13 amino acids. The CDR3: CSVAKRSTDTQYF. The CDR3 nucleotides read TGCAGCGTAGCTAAAAGGAGCACAGATACGCAGTATTTT.